The 5 T cell receptor beta chains listed next were all sequenced from one sample in a study of tumor and adjacent non-tumor tissue in lung cancer. The library came from three nested PCR rounds adapted from ARM-PCR protocols. Using its own MiXCR run on the multiplex PCR reads, TCRdb lists one record per CDR3 protein. The sample holds 100,000 to 150,000 distinct CDR3 sequences, approximately 71% seen once. No cell sorting was done before RNA was extracted from the tissue. Sequencing was carried out using lung tumor tissue. The source is a man between 25 and 39 years old with non-small cell lung cancer.

A remark on this clonotype: In this CDR3 the conserved last residue, phenylalanine or tryptophan, is missing, so a read error is likely. The limits of the CDR3 on the DNA are not certain, so only TCRdb's listed CDR3 is given. The CDR3: CASRIGQGGTEAIS. V gene TRBV7-9 combines with J gene TRBJ1-1; the table's TRBD1 call for D was not verified on the DNA. A total of 14 residues make up the CDR3, ends included. Germline CDR1 is SEHNR and CDR2 is FQNEAQ (reference sequence).

In regard to this clonotype: At one boundary the junction diverges from the germline segment, which might be a read error. The chain uses TRBV11-3 and TRBJ2-1; D unresolved. Germline assignment: CDR1 SGHNT and CDR2 YENEEA. This CDR3 region has 13 residues. CDR3 bases: TGTGCCAGAAGCTCCACACCTGCCAATGAGCATTTCTTC. This gives the protein CARSSTPANEHFF.

This clonotype came up many times. This chain links TRBV20-1 with TRBJ2-2; TRBD2 matches at 9 bases. Losses at the gene ends were 5 bases for V and 0 bases for J; bases not matched to a gene: 13. The CDR3 has 18 residues. The germline CDR1 and CDR2 sequences are DFQATT and SNEGSKA (reference sequence). CDR3 sequence reads: CSAPRPIAGVSNTGELFF. CDR3 nucleotides: TGCAGTGCTCCCCGTCCTATAGCGGGGGTATCGAACACCGGGGAGCTGTTTTTT.

As regards this clonotype: This clone may be a read error of a much larger clone one base away. This rearrangement joins TRBV10-2 to TRBJ2-3; D remains ambiguous. CDR1 is WSHSY and CDR2 is SAAADI in the germline V gene. The CDR3 contains 12 residues. Trimming pared 3 bases from V and 6 bases from J, leaving 7 bases between. The CDR3 region has the DNA TGCGCCAGCAGTGACTCATCGGATACGCAGTATTTT. Amino acids: CASSDSSDTQYF.

The V gene is TRBV7-3, the J gene TRBJ2-1; D is undetermined. Germline V lookup: CDR1 SGHTA, CDR2 FQGTGA. CDR3 length: 12 amino acids. V lost 1 base and J 5 bases, leaving 3 bases between the germline ends. CDR3 amino acids: CASSLNHNEQFF. The DNA of the CDR3 is TGTGCCAGCAGCTTAAACCACAATGAGCAGTTCTTC.